What follows describes a single T cell receptor beta chain. This specimen belongs to a study of shared clonotypes between healthy human individuals. Negatively enriched CD4+ T cells were divided by CD45RA into naive and memory. The CDR3 contains 15 residues. The germline gives CDR1 SGHRS, CDR2 YFSETQ. The V and J ends lost 4 bases and 8 bases, in that order; junction bases with no gene match: 10. The table came from immunoSEQ multiplex PCR; TCRdb's copy has only in-frame clones and leaves some out. Here the sample spans around 1.1 million clones, about 80% being singletons. The sequencing sample was made of memory CD4+ T cells from PBMCs. The subset was: CD45RA-negative fraction. The receptor was isolated from a young man in good health. Some clones in this sample may be carry-over from other donors' samples. This chain uses TRBV5-1 with TRBJ2-1, with 9 nucleotides matching TRBD2. The CDR3 nucleotides read TGCGCCAGCAGCCCCGGGAGCGGGGGGCGCGATGAGCAGTTCTTC. Its translation: CASSPGSGGRDEQFF. The whole variable domain, filled in from reference TRBV5-1 and TRBJ2-1, reads KAGVTQTPRYLIKTRGQQVTLSCSPISGHRSVSWYQQTPGQGLQFLFEYFSETQRNKGNFPGRFSGRQFSNSRSEMNVSTLELGDSALYLCASSPGSGGRDEQFFGPGTRLTVL.